The clone carrying this TCR beta chain was detected a few times. The data belong to a study of blood T cell repertoires in COVID-19. Study in general: Researchers got acute and convalescent COVID-19 samples from the United States, Italy and Spain. T cells, B-cell-depleted T cells, or PBMCs provided the cDNA or gDNA that served as material.

CDR1 is SGHNT and CDR2 is YYREEE in the germline V gene (reference sequence). Trimming removed 7 bases at V and 2 bases at J, with 12 bases between. This CDR3 is built from 13 residues. Original processing notes: Researchers report that nucleated cell counts were estimated from reference gene primer amplification. TCRdb keeps only in-frame clones here, not all; method: immunoSEQ multiplex PCR. V and J calls and clone size are given by that table; D and trimming were obtained from the DNA. Of about 120,000 clones in the sample, roughly 83% were seen once. The sample was peripheral blood. The chain employs TRBV5-4 and TRBJ2-5, with D uncertain. This sequence originates from a woman older than 75 with acute or convalescent COVID-19. In DNA form, the CDR3 reads TGTGCCAGCCGTAGCACTCCACAAGAGACCCAGTACTTC. It is translated as CASRSTPQETQYF.